Below, 11 T cell receptor beta chains from the same sample are listed, as sequenced in a study of shared clonotypes between healthy human individuals. Naive CD8 populations comprised CD45RO-negative cells positively selected for CCR7, excluding terminally differentiated effector memory CD45RA+ cells. Using immunoSEQ multiplex PCR, the repertoire was profiled, and TCRdb retains in-frame clones only, with some absent. Here the sample spans around 1,900,000 clones, 93% being singletons. Specimen: naive CD8+ T cells from PBMCs. These receptors were collected from a man in his late teens or twenties in good health. Some clones in this sample may be carry-over from other donors' samples.

Remarks on this clone: Relative to the germline gene, one junction end is altered; a read error may explain this. The chain combines TRBV6-5 with TRBJ2-7; 9 nucleotides agree with TRBD2. Germline CDR1 MNHEY, CDR2 SVGAGI. CDR3 length equals 16 residues. CDR3 bases: TGTGCCAGCAGCTACTACTGGCGGGAGGGCCCCTACGAGCAGTACTTC. Translated: CASSYYWREGPYEQYF.

This sequence joins TRBV2 and TRBJ1-5; 12 bases match TRBD1. This CDR3 comprises 16 residues. V lost 5 bases to trimming and J lost 9 bases; unmatched junction nucleotides: 11. From germline, CDR1 is SNHLY and CDR2 FYNNEI. The CDR3 nucleotides are TGTGCCAGCAGTACCGACCGGGACAGGGGGCGGGGGCCCCAGCATTTT. It encodes CASSTDRDRGRGPQHF.

The V and J genes are TRBV2 and TRBJ2-2; possibly TRBD2 for D (6 bases). The V gene lost 8 bases and the J gene lost 0 bases, with 19 bases spanning the gap. CDR3 length equals 17 residues. Germline V gives CDR1 SNHLY, CDR2 FYNNEI. CDR3 loop: CASRTDPSAPNTGELFF. The DNA of the CDR3 is TGTGCCAGCCGAACCGACCCTAGCGCCCCGAACACCGGGGAGCTGTTTTTT.

The chain is built from TRBV10-3 and TRBJ2-2, with 7 positions matching TRBD2. CDR1 and CDR2 (germline): ENHRY, SYGVKD. The CDR3 runs to 16 residues. Trimming cost V 0 bases and J 6 bases; bases outside gene matches: 7. The CDR3 loop reads CAISESMRESSGELFF. CDR3 DNA sequence: TGTGCCATCAGTGAGTCGATGCGGGAGTCGTCCGGGGAGCTGTTTTTT.

This chain connects TRBV29-1 to TRBJ2-1, with no clear D. Germline assignment: CDR1 SQVTM and CDR2 ANQGSEA. The V end was cut by 2 bases, the J end by 1 base, with 6 bases between. The CDR3 runs to 13 residues. The CDR3 loop is CSVEFGSYNEQFF. In nucleotides, the CDR3 is TGCAGCGTTGAATTCGGTTCCTACAATGAGCAGTTCTTC.

V is TRBV25-1 and J is TRBJ1-5; possible D gene TRBD1, 6 bases. Germline CDR1 is MGHDK and CDR2 is SYGVNS. Trimming took 2 bases from V and 7 from J, leaving 9 bases between them. This CDR3 is 13 amino acids long. The CDR3 DNA reads TGTGCCAGCAGTGAAGCGGGGGGCCAGCCCCAGCATTTT. The encoded protein is CASSEAGGQPQHF.

The chain has TRBV4-1 and TRBJ2-3; the D is unclear. Per the germline V gene, CDR1 is MGHRA and CDR2 is YSYEKL. Trimming pared 2 bases from V and 0 bases from J, leaving 12 bases between. The CDR3 contains 16 residues. The CDR3 region has the DNA TGCGCCAGCAGCCAAATGCGCGGAAGTAGCACAGATACGCAGTATTTT. This encodes CASSQMRGSSTDTQYF.

Points on this clone: Germline is not matched at one junction end, which may reflect a read error. The chain carries TRBV29-1 and TRBJ1-3; a possible D gene is TRBD1 (6 bases). CDR1 and CDR2 (germline): SQVTM, ANQGSEA. There are 14 residues in the CDR3. CDR3 sequence: CSAEQGVSGNTIYF. The CDR3 DNA is TGCAGCGCTGAACAGGGAGTAAGTGGAAACACCATATATTTT.

This clone appeared a few times. V gene TRBV7-9 combines with J gene TRBJ1-5; D is unclear. Germline V gene sequence: CDR1 SEHNR, CDR2 FQNEAQ (reference sequence). The CDR3 loop spans 13 amino acids. V was pared by 4 bases and J by 8 bases, with 12 bases between. CDR3 loop: CASSYLVGEPQHF. The CDR3 region has the DNA TGTGCCAGCAGCTACCTCGTCGGGGAGCCCCAGCATTTT. Looking up the rest from reference TRBV7-9 and TRBJ1-5 gives the full variable domain: DTGVSQNPRHKITKRGQNVTFRCDPISEHNRLYWYRQTLGQGPEFLTYFQNEAQLEKSRLLSDRFSAERPKGSFSTLEIQRTEQGDSAMYLCASSYLVGEPQHFGDGTRLSIL.

The chain is built from TRBV5-4 and TRBJ2-3; weak D call: TRBD2 (5 bases). With 6 bases removed from V and 2 bases from J, the gap between germline ends came to 10 bases. Germline V lookup: CDR1 SGHNT, CDR2 YYREEE (reference sequence). There are 13 residues in the CDR3. The CDR3 region is CASTSGVTDTQYF. CDR3 sequence (DNA): TGTGCCAGCACATCCGGGGTCACAGATACGCAGTATTTT.

The chain recombines TRBV29-1 with TRBJ2-1; D call uncertain. Between the trimmed V and J ends, which lost 0 bases and 3 bases, there was a span of 6 bases. This CDR3 comprises 13 residues. Germline assignment: CDR1 SQVTM and CDR2 ANQGSEA. The CDR3 reads CSVEDPGYNEQFF. As DNA, the CDR3 is TGCAGCGTTGAAGATCCCGGCTACAATGAGCAGTTCTTC.